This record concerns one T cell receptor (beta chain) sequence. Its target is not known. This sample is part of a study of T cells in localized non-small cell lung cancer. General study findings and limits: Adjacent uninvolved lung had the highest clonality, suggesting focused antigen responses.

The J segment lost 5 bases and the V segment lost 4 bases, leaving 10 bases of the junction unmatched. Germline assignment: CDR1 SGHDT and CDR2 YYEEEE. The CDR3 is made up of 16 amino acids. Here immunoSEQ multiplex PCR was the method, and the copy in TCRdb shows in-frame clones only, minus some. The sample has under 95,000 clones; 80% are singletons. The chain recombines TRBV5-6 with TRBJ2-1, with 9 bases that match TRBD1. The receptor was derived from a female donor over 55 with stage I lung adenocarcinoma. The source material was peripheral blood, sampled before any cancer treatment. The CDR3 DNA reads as TGTGCCAGCAGCGTTTTACAGGGGGCAACAGACAATGAGCAGTTCTTC. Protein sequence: CASSVLQGATDNEQFF.